Listed below are T cell receptor beta chains from one sample, sequenced in a study of blood T cell repertoires in COVID-19. The repertoire was sequenced with immunoSEQ multiplex PCR; TCRdb's copy has only in-frame clones and lacks some. The data contain some 87,000 clones, about nine tenths of them singletons. The sample was peripheral blood. Receptor source: a woman in her 70s with acute or convalescent COVID-19. Each CDR3 is given with its conserved first and last residue. A D gene is named only where the DNA matches it firmly. Size tells how often a clone was seen (once, few, many) or the class of an expanded clone, and some rows leave it out.

TRBJ2-2 | TRBV27 | - | - | TGTGCCAGCAGTTCCTCTATCGGGACGAACACCGGGGAGCTGTTTTTT | CASSSSIGTNTGELFF
TRBJ1-5 | TRBV27 | - | - | TGTGCCAGCAGTTTGAAACAGAATAGCAATCAGCCCCAGCATTTT | CASSLKQNSNQPQHF
TRBJ1-4 | TRBV18 | - | TRBD1 | TGTGCCAGCTCACCCGACAGGGTAGCAACTAATGAAAAACTGTTTTTT | CASSPDRVATNEKLFF
TRBJ2-5 | TRBV19 | - | TRBD2 | TGTGCCAGAAGAGCGGGGGGCCCCCAAGAGACCCAGTACTTC | CARRAGGPQETQYF
TRBJ2-4 | TRBV5-6 | - | TRBD1 | TGTGCCAGCAGCCTAGGGACAGGGGGCGATAAAAACATTCAGTACTTC | CASSLGTGGDKNIQYF
TRBJ2-7 | TRBV20-1 | - | - | TGCAGTGCTAGTAGCCCCTATGGCTCCTACGAGCAGTACTTC | CSASSPYGSYEQYF
TRBJ1-5 | TRBV7-2 | - | - | TGTGCCAGCAGCTCCCCAGGCGGGAGAGTTTATCAGCCCCAGCATTTT | CASSSPGGRVYQPQHF
TRBJ1-2 | TRBV29-1 | - | TRBD1 | TGCAGCGTTGACGACAGGGGGCAAGGCTACACCTTC | CSVDDRGQGYTF
TRBJ1-4 | TRBV18 | - | TRBD1 | TGTGCCAGCTCACCGGGACAGGGGGGAACTAATGAAAAACTGTTTTTT | CASSPGQGGTNEKLFF
TRBJ2-7 | TRBV25-1 | - | - | TGTGCCAGCAGTGAATCGGGGGCAGCGGAGGGGGCTGGCGAGCAGTACTTC | CASSESGAAEGAGEQYF
TRBJ2-1 | TRBV9 | - | - | TGTGCCAGCAGCGTACAGAGCGGTTCCTACAATGAGCAGTTCTTC | CASSVQSGSYNEQFF
TRBJ1-1 | TRBV29-1 | - | - | TGCAGCGTGGGATCTGGGGGCTTGAACACTGAAGCTTTCTTT | CSVGSGGLNTEAFF
TRBJ1-1 | TRBV15 | - | - | TGTGCCACCAGCGGGGCGTGGAACACTGAAGCTTTCTTT | CATSGAWNTEAFF
TRBJ1-6 | TRBV7-9 | - | - | TGTGCCAGCAGCTTGGGGGGGGATAATTCACCCCTCCACTTT | CASSLGGDNSPLHF
TRBJ1-1 | TRBV18 | - | TRBD1 | TGTGCCAGCTCACGGGGACAGGGAGCGGCTTTCTTT | CASSRGQGAAFF
TRBJ2-3 | TRBV5-1 | - | TRBD2 | TGCGCCAGCAGCTTGTCTAGCGGGGTGCCCGGAGATACGCAGTATTTT | CASSLSSGVPGDTQYF
TRBJ1-2 | TRBV29-1 | few | - | TGCAGCGTTCCCCGAGGAGGGGAATATGGCTACACCTTC | CSVPRGGEYGYTF
TRBJ2-2 | TRBV5-1 | - | TRBD2 | TGCGCCAGCAGCACTTTAGCGGGGAGTCCCGGGGAGCTGTTTTTT | CASSTLAGSPGELFF
TRBJ2-5 | TRBV7-2 | few | - | TGTGCCAGCAGCTCCGGCGTGAAGCAGGGGATGGGAGAGACCCAGTACTTC | CASSSGVKQGMGETQYF
TRBJ1-2 | TRBV28 | - | TRBD1 | TGTGCCAGCAGTTCCCCCGGGACAGTAGGCTATGGCTACACCTTC | CASSSPGTVGYGYTF
TRBJ1-5 | TRBV18 | - | TRBD1 | TGTGCCAGCTCACAAACCCGCGACAGGGTAGGTCAGCCCCAGCATTTT | CASSQTRDRVGQPQHF
TRBJ2-7 | TRBV29-1 | - | TRBD1 | TGCAGCGTTCGCGGTCCCCGCAGGGGGCTCTACGAGCAGTACTTC | CSVRGPRRGLYEQYF
TRBJ1-5 | TRBV27 | once | - | TGTGCCAGCAGTTTACAGGCGAATCAGCCCCAGCATTTT | CASSLQANQPQHF
TRBJ1-5 | TRBV7-9 | - | - | TGTGCCAGCAGCTACCGAGTGACAAGGAATCAGCCCCAGCATTTT | CASSYRVTRNQPQHF
TRBJ1-2 | TRBV29-1 | - | TRBD1 | TGCAGCGTTGTGAAGGGGGCGACTGGCTATGGCTACACCTTC | CSVVKGATGYGYTF
TRBJ2-1 | TRBV6-5 | - | - | TGTGCCAGCACCCGGGGGGCAGGTAACAATGAGCAGTTCTTC | CASTRGAGNNEQFF
TRBJ1-5 | TRBV9 | - | - | TGTGCCAGCAGCGTCGATGACAGATATCAGCCCCAGCATTTT | CASSVDDRYQPQHF
TRBJ1-1 | TRBV5-1 | - | TRBD1 | TGCGCCAGCAGCACCCGGACAGGGGCGCAGACTTTTGAAGCTTTCTTT | CASSTRTGAQTFEAFF
TRBJ2-1 | TRBV7-9 | - | TRBD2 | TGTGCCAGCAGCCGGACGGGACTAGCGGGGGGGCCTAGGAATGAGCAGTTCTTC | CASSRTGLAGGPRNEQFF
TRBJ1-1 | TRBV7-9 | - | - | TGTGCCAGCAGCTCTATGGGTCGGGACACTGAAGCTTTCTTT | CASSSMGRDTEAFF
TRBJ1-6 | TRBV30 | - | TRBD1 | TGTGCCTGGAACCGGGACAGAATAAATTCACCCCTCCACTTT | CAWNRDRINSPLHF
TRBJ2-3 | TRBV28 | - | TRBD1 | TGTGCCAGCAGTTTGACAGGGAAACAGTATTTT | CASSLTGKQYF
TRBJ1-1 | TRBV12-3/TRBV12-4 | - | - | TGTGCCAGCAGTTTTGAGGGGAACACTGAAGCTTTCTTT | CASSFEGNTEAFF
TRBJ1-4 | TRBV3-1/TRBV3-2 | - | - | TGTGCCAGCAGCCAAGTCAACGCGGAACTGTTTTTT | CASSQVNAELFF
TRBJ1-1 | TRBV10-2 | few | - | TGCGCCAGCACCCGCACGGGTGGGACTGAAGCTTTCTTT | CASTRTGGTEAFF
TRBJ2-3 | TRBV10-3 | - | TRBD1 | TGTGCCACCACCGGGACAGGGGGCCCAGATACGCAGTATTTT | CATTGTGGPDTQYF
TRBJ1-2 | TRBV29-1 | few | - | TGCAGCGTCAAAACGGCGGGGAAGAACTATGGCTACACCTTC | CSVKTAGKNYGYTF
TRBJ1-1 | TRBV6-5 | - | TRBD1 | TGTGCCAGCAGTTCCATTACAGGGGGCGCGACTGAAGCTTTCTTT | CASSSITGGATEAFF
TRBJ2-1 | TRBV13 | - | TRBD2 | TGTGCCAGCAGCCCCCAGATGTTAGCGGGAGGGCCCAATGAGCAGTTCTTC | CASSPQMLAGGPNEQFF
TRBJ1-2 | TRBV6-6 | - | - | TGTGCCAGCAGCGAGGGATTTTATAACTATGGCTACACCTTC | CASSEGFYNYGYTF
TRBJ1-1 | TRBV10-2 | - | TRBD1 | TGCGCCAGCATCTCGCCGCCAGGACAGGGTGGCACTGAAGCTTTCTTT | CASISPPGQGGTEAFF
TRBJ1-1 | TRBV6-6 | - | TRBD1 | TGTGCCAGCAGTCGACGGACAGGGGCCCTGAACACTGAAGCTTTCTTT | CASSRRTGALNTEAFF
TRBJ2-7 | TRBV2 | - | - | TGTGCCAGCACTGTAGAGTTTTCCTCCTACGAGCAGTACTTC | CASTVEFSSYEQYF
TRBJ1-3 | TRBV5-1 | - | - | TGCGCCAGCAGCTTGAACGGTCCCGGAAACACCATATATTTT | CASSLNGPGNTIYF
TRBJ1-2 | TRBV6-5 | - | - | TGTGCCAATAGACCTCAGACAGTAAATGGCTACACCTTC | CANRPQTVNGYTF
TRBJ1-1 | TRBV3-1/TRBV3-2 | - | TRBD1 | TGTGCCAGCAGCCCCAGGGGGTGGACTGAAGCTTTCTTT | CASSPRGWTEAFF
TRBJ1-1 | TRBV2 | - | - | TGTGCCAGCAGTGTCCAGGGGTTCGGGAACACTGAAGCTTTCTTT | CASSVQGFGNTEAFF
TRBJ1-6 | TRBV2 | - | - | TGTGCCAGCACCTTGAATATGAGAAATTCACCCCTCCACTTT | CASTLNMRNSPLHF